This T cell receptor (beta chain) came from a study of OX40 agonist ivuxolimab in advanced cancers. Regarding the complete study: Ivuxolimab, which targeted the costimulatory receptor OX40 (CD134), was an agonistic, fully human IgG2 monoclonal antibody. The point of sequencing TCRbeta in the periphery was to test whether ivuxolimab changed TCR sequence diversity and drove clonal T-cell expansion. Prior anti-PD-1, anti-PD-L1 or anti-CTLA-4 therapy was permitted, and 40% of dose-escalation patients had received checkpoint inhibitors. Of the roughly 54 dose-escalation patients, hepatocellular carcinoma was present in 19, melanoma in approximately 15, renal cell carcinoma in 9 and head and neck cancer in 9. The paper covers the monotherapy dose-escalation part of the phase I ivuxolimab trial, which included N ≈ 50 patients. The dose-escalation cohort was around 84% male with a mean age of approximately 60 years, ranging from roughly 20 to 80. Partial responses occurred in three dose-escalation patients, of whom one had hepatocellular carcinoma and two had cutaneous melanoma. Intravenous ivuxolimab was administered to patients every 2 weeks at six dose levels: 0.01, 0.1, 0.3, 1.5, 3 and 10 mg/kg.

For sequencing of the TCRbeta CDR3 region, genomic DNA was extracted from the sorted cells. The immunoSEQ Assay was used to sequence the TCRbeta CDR3 regions. TCRdb provides this immuneACCESS table in a form limited to in-frame rearrangements. Some clones are lacking; in checked studies, under half of them reflect an unresolved V gene, and why the rest are absent is not known. For this sample the table gives roughly 67,000 clones, of which around nine tenths were detected only once. The biggest ten clones account for over 0.65% of the sample. Beyond this particular receptor, the publication reports: After ivuxolimab, expanded clones were on average more numerous among CD8+ T cells than among CD4+ T cells. Low levels of normalized T-cell clonal expansion were also seen in some nonresponding patients. In the 0.1-3.0 mg/kg groups, partial responders had among the lowest normalized peripheral clonal expansion, particularly in CD8+ T cells. At doses from 0.1 to 3.0 mg/kg, clonal expansion was seen in both CD4+ and CD8+ blood T cells between baseline and week 6. The antigen specificity of the clonally expanded peripheral T cells was not determined.

Patients with a history of autoimmune disease or receiving systemic immunosuppression were excluded from the trial. Peripheral blood for TCR sequencing was drawn from every dose cohort at baseline, at cycle 4 day 1 and at cycle 7 day 1. The samples were drawn from a first-in-human, open-label, multicenter phase I dose-escalation trial of ivuxolimab. The trial enrolled adults with locally advanced or metastatic head and neck squamous cell, hepatocellular, melanoma or renal cell carcinoma. Before TCR sequencing, CD4+ T cells and CD8+ T cells from peripheral blood were sorted into separate populations. Regarding this clone: Its cognate antigen has yet to be identified. The input lacks base qualities; no much larger clone sits a single base away.

This specimen was CD4+ or CD8+ T cells sorted from blood, taken in a trial of the OX40 agonist ivuxolimab. This clonotype was obtained from an adult with an advanced solid tumor such as melanoma, head and neck, liver or kidney cancer.

The nucleotide sequence reads TGTGCCAGCAGTCCCCCACCGACTAGCGGGAGGGCGGAGACCCAGTACTTC. Its protein product is CASSPPPTSGRAETQYF. The chain uses TRBV28 and TRBJ2-5; the junction holds 14 bases that match TRBD2. The CDR3, cysteine through phenylalanine, is 17 amino acids long. Only the CDR3 DNA stays, 51 bases, in frame from base 1. V is pruned by 5 bases and J by 5 bases, leaving 10 bases of the junction without a gene match. Taken from the germline V gene, the CDR1 and CDR2 loops are MDHEN and SYDVKM.